Listed below are T cell receptor beta chains from one sample, sequenced in a study of blood T cell repertoires in COVID-19. Produced via immunoSEQ multiplex PCR; TCRdb's table is partial and in-frame only. The sample lists some 200,000 clones, about 95% occurring once. Sequencing input: peripheral blood. These receptors all stem from a man aged 25-45 years with COVID-19, enrolled during active disease. CDR3s include the opening cysteine and the closing phenylalanine or tryptophan.

TRBV5-4	TRBJ1-2	CASSPQGENYGYTF
TRBV4-2	TRBJ2-1	CASSQDLGVFNEQFF
TRBV5-1	TRBJ1-2	CASSLGQGGSIDGYTF
TRBV28	TRBJ2-3	CASSYNTGEDTQYF
TRBV30	TRBJ2-5	CAWSEGLAVGETQYF
TRBV7-9	TRBJ1-3	CASSLAGSNSGNTIYF
TRBV10-1	TRBJ2-7	CASRAGTGPYEQYF
TRBV10-3	TRBJ1-1	CAISPDKVNTEAFF
TRBV4-1	TRBJ1-6	CASSQASGTLRDSPLHF
TRBV6-1	TRBJ1-2	CASSEGSGFGYTF
TRBV27	TRBJ1-4	CASSPLRQEKGKLFF
TRBV2	TRBJ1-4	CASSEGQIEKLFF
TRBV5-4	TRBJ1-2	CASSSQGWGYTF
TRBV5-5	TRBJ1-5	CASSLSAGVPSNQPQHF
TRBV5-6	TRBJ2-1	CASSSRGSGNYYNEQFF
TRBV6-1	TRBJ1-6	CASSDSLGAREPFHF
TRBV2	TRBJ1-5	CASKRDDQPQHF
TRBV7-9	TRBJ2-3	CASRSTGEGADTQYF
TRBV5-1	TRBJ1-2	CASSLEGQGIPGYTF
TRBV4-1	TRBJ2-7	CASSQPRARQAYEQYF
TRBV4-1	TRBJ1-2	CASRFVPGQADHGYTF
TRBV7-9	TRBJ1-1	CASSFPPRVGRAHTEAFF
TRBV20-1	TRBJ2-3	CSAGRWDTQYF
TRBV7-9	TRBJ2-5	CASTPSGSKQETQYF
TRBV5-1	TRBJ1-2	CASSLGRGHYGYTF
TRBV28	TRBJ2-7	CASSTGRGREQYF
TRBV6-5	TRBJ2-6	CASNPGSGANVLTF
TRBV30	TRBJ1-1	CAWSPPRGLNTEAFF
TRBV6-5	TRBJ2-6	CASSSGVSGANVLTF
TRBV10-1	TRBJ2-3	CASSESLTADTQYF
TRBV24-1	TRBJ2-3	CATSDFRGGDTQYF
TRBV2	TRBJ2-4	CASSESKGPGGIQYF
TRBV6-4	TRBJ1-5	CASSEYRGHQPQHF
TRBV2	TRBJ2-1	CASARLLDGLPYNEQFF
TRBV7-9	TRBJ2-3	CASSSRAGDTQYF
TRBV20-1	TRBJ2-7	CSASAGQGTREQYF
TRBV27	TRBJ2-7	CASSFRRQAIYEQYF
TRBV6-5	TRBJ1-6	CASSTGQGVVPLHF
TRBV2	TRBJ2-2	CASTRLNTGELFF
TRBV25-1	TRBJ2-7	CASSASWDFSSYEQYF
TRBV18	TRBJ1-5	CASSPLGSYNQPQHF
TRBV3-1/TRBV3-2	TRBJ1-1	CASSQPGQLNTEAFF
TRBV27	TRBJ1-6	CASSPLSGSGSPLHF
TRBV3-1/TRBV3-2	TRBJ1-5	CASSQAGASQPQHF
TRBV4-1	TRBJ1-5	CASSQRQGGQPQHF
TRBV6-5	TRBJ2-1	CASSYGDRGPGEQFF
TRBV5-1	TRBJ2-7	CASSLRGGGYEQYF
TRBV5-1	TRBJ2-1	CASSLDAGLGRTVDEQFF
TRBV12-2	TRBJ1-2	CASRPRTPNYGYTF
TRBV9	TRBJ2-1	CASSANRGSSYNEQFF
TRBV2	TRBJ2-2	CASSDPGLAGGPGTGELFF
TRBV20-1	TRBJ1-5	CSASSDRPNQPQHF
TRBV28	TRBJ1-2	CASRVDRAIYTF
TRBV6-4	TRBJ1-1	CASSLGAGTEAFF
TRBV7-9	TRBJ1-2	CASSPEVSFYGYTF
TRBV2	TRBJ2-5	CASGRSSGGQETQYF
TRBV9	TRBJ1-2	CASSQHNRGSYGYTF
TRBV5-1	TRBJ2-1	CASSPGDGSSYNEQFF
TRBV7-3	TRBJ2-3	CASSRSGQGPDTQYF